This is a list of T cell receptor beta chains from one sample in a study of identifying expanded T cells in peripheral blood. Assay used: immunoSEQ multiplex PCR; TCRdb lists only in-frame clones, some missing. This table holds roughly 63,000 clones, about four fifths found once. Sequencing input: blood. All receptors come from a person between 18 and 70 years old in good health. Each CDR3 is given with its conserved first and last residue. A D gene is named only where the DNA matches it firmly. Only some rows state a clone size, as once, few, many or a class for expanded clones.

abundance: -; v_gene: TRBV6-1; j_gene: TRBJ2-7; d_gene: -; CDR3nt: TGTGCCAGCAGTGAAAATACACAAGCCCACGAGCAGTACTTC; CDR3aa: CASSENTQAHEQYF
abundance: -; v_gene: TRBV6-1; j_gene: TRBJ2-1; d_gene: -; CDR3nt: TGTGCCAGCAGTGGGTGGTCAACCTACAATGAGCAGTTCTTC; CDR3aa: CASSGWSTYNEQFF
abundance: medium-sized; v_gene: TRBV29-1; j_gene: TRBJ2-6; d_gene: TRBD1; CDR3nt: TGCAGCGTTTTTACGGACAGGCTGCTCTCTGGGGCCAACGTCCTGACTTTC; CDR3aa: CSVFTDRLLSGANVLTF
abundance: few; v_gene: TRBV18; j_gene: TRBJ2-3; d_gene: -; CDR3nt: TGTGCCAGCTCACCACCGAGGACTACCAGCGCGTCGCAGTATTTT; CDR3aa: CASSPPRTTSASQYF
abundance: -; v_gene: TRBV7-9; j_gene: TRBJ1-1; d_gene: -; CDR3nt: TGTGCCAGCAGCTTGATACTTTCGAACACTGAAGCTTTCTTT; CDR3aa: CASSLILSNTEAFF
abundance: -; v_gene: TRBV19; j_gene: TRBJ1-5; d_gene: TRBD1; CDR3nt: TGTGCCAGTAGCTCGGGACAGGTTAACAATCAGCCCCAGCATTTT; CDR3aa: CASSSGQVNNQPQHF
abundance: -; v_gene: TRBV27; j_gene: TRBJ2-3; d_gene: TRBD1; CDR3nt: TGTGCCAGCAGGACAGGGCTCTGGGGGACAGATACGCAGTATTTT; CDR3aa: CASRTGLWGTDTQYF
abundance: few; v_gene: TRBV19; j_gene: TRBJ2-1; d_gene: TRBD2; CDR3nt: TGTGCCAGTAGTATTATCTTTCGGCTAGCGGGGAACAATGAGCAGTTCTTC; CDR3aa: CASSIIFRLAGNNEQFF
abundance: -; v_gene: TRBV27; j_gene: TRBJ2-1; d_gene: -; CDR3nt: TGTGCCAGCAGTTTGCATCGGGGGACAGAGCAGTTCTTC; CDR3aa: CASSLHRGTEQFF
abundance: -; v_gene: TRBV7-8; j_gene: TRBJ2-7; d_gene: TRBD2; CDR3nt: TGTGCCAGCAGCTTAGCTGAGACTAGCGGGAGGATCTCCTACGAGCAGTACTTC; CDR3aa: CASSLAETSGRISYEQYF
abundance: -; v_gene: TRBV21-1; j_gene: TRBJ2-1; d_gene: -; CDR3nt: TGTGCCAGCAGCAAAGGCGGGAGAGCCTACAATGAGCAGTTCTTC; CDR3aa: CASSKGGRAYNEQFF
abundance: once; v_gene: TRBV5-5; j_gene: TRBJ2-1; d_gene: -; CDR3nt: TGTGCCAGCAGCCGAGGGCATGAGCAGTTCTTC; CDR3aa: CASSRGHEQFF
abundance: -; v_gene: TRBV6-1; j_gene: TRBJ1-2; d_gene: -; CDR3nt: TGTGCCAGCAGGGGCCGGGACGGGAACTATGGCTACACCTTC; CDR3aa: CASRGRDGNYGYTF
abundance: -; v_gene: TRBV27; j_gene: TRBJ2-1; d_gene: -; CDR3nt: TGTGCCAGCAGTTTCCCCCCAGGGGCATACAATGAGCAGTTCTTC; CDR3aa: CASSFPPGAYNEQFF
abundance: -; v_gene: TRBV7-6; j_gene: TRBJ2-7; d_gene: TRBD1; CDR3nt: TGTGCCAGCAGCCAAGGACAGGCTTTAGGCGAGCAGTACTTC; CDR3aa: CASSQGQALGEQYF